Reported below is one TCR beta chain. The data belong to a study of molecular identifiers for immune sequencing clone quantification. The CDR3 length is 19 residues. The V gene lost 5 bases and the J gene lost 8 bases, with 33 bases spanning the gap. CDR1 and CDR2 (germline): SEHNR, FQNEAQ (reference sequence). TCRdb fed the PCR reads into MiXCR, producing one record per CDR3 protein. Seen here are some 580,000 distinct CDR3 sequences, over 25% observed once, and the top ten hold 0.78%. This clonotype was sampled from a human donor in good health. Some libraries in this study had Jurkat cell RNA spiked in. The sequenced material came from naive CD8+ T cells from blood, with Jurkat cell RNA spiked in. The subset here: FACS-sorted CD8+CD4-CCR7+CD45RA+ naive T cells. J is TRBJ1-2 and V is TRBV7-9; no clear D gene. The CDR3 nucleotides read TGTGCCAGCAGCGTGGTCCTACCGGGCAGTGATATAAACCCGGGGGGCTACACCTTC. As protein: CASSVVLPGSDINPGGYTF. The whole variable domain, filled in from reference TRBV7-9 and TRBJ1-2, reads DTGVSQNPRHKITKRGQNVTFRCDPISEHNRLYWYRQTLGQGPEFLTYFQNEAQLEKSRLLSDRFSAERPKGSFSTLEIQRTEQGDSAMYLCASSVVLPGSDINPGGYTFGSGTRLTVV.